Following are 5 T cell receptor beta chains from one sample sequenced in a study of T cells after yellow fever vaccination. TCRdb recomputed calls from the 5' RACE reads with MiXCR, one row per CDR3 protein. The table lists about 300,000 distinct CDR3 sequences, 6.8% of them singletons. Source: PBMCs, taken 45 days after the first yellow fever vaccination. All receptors come from a man younger than 35 who received the YFV17D yellow fever vaccine.

Of note for this clonotype: A junction end diverges from the germline sequence, so it may reflect a read error. This chain connects TRBV5-5 to TRBJ1-2; the match to TRBD1 covers 10 bases. Germline values: CDR1 SGHKS, CDR2 YYEKEE (reference sequence). CDR3 length: 15 residues. CDR3 sequence reads: CASSPLGTGDYGYTF. The CDR3, as DNA: TGTGCCAGCAGCCCATTGGGGACAGGGGACTACGGCTACACCTTC.

The V and J genes are TRBV24-1 and TRBJ2-2; tentative D call: TRBD2 (5 bases). Germline V gene sequence: CDR1 KGHDR, CDR2 SFDVKD. V lost 8 bases, J lost 0 bases, and 6 bases lay in between. The CDR3 runs 13 residues. The CDR3 here is CATMDSNTGELFF. The CDR3 region has the DNA TGTGCCACCATGGACTCGAACACCGGGGAGCTGTTTTTT.

There are many counts of this clonotype. The junction shows a germline mismatch at one end, possibly a read error. The genes are TRBV3-1 and TRBJ1-1; unclear D gene. The CDR3 runs to 13 residues. From germline, CDR1 is LGHDT and CDR2 YNNKEL (reference sequence). CDR3 nucleotides: TGCGCCAGCAGCCAAACTGGGAACACTGAAGCTTTCTTT. Protein product: CASSQTGNTEAFF.

This chain uses TRBV7-2 with TRBJ2-7; TRBD1 agrees at 7 bases. The CDR3 is 14 residues long. The V and J ends lost 4 bases and 4 bases, in that order; junction bases with no gene match: 7. From germline, CDR1 is SGHTA and CDR2 FQGNSA. CDR3 sequence reads: CASSWTTGYYEQYF. The CDR3 DNA sequence: TGTGCCAGCAGCTGGACGACAGGGTATTACGAGCAGTACTTC.

At least ten counts were recorded for this clonotype. The V gene is TRBV30, the J gene TRBJ1-1; D unresolved. The CDR3 has 12 amino acids. V lost 3 bases, J lost 0 bases, and 5 bases lay in between. CDR1 is GTSNPN, CDR2 SVGIG, per germline (reference sequence). As DNA, the CDR3 is TGTGCCTGGAGGAGGTTGAACACTGAAGCTTTCTTT. Protein: CAWRRLNTEAFF. The full variable domain, with the rest looked up from reference TRBV30 and TRBJ1-1, is SQTIHQWPATLVQPVGSPLSLECTVEGTSNPNLYWYRQAAGRGLQLLFYSVGIGQISSEVPQNLSASRPQDRQFILSSKKLLLSDSGFYLCAWRRLNTEAFFGQGTRLTVV.